What follows are 13 T cell receptor beta chains derived from one specimen sequenced in a study of identifying expanded T cells in peripheral blood. Repertoires were generated with immunoSEQ multiplex PCR, while TCRdb's copy carries only in-frame clones and drops some. The top ten clones hold under 6.5% of a sample with some 95,000 clones, roughly 86% of them seen once. Sequencing input: blood. These receptors were taken from a person aged 18-70 years in good health.

The chain is built from TRBV29-1 and TRBJ1-5; D is unclear. This CDR3 spans 13 amino acids. Germline values: CDR1 SQVTM, CDR2 ANQGSEA. Between the trimmed V and J ends, which lost 4 bases and 6 bases, there was a span of 13 bases. The CDR3 bases are TGCAGCGTTGGGGAGGTTCGGGGTCAGCCCCAGCATTTT. It encodes CSVGEVRGQPQHF. Full variable domain (rest looked up from reference TRBV29-1 and TRBJ1-5): SAVISQKPSRDICQRGTSLTIQCQVDSQVTMMFWYRQQPGQSLTLIATANQGSEATYESGFVIDKFPISRPNLTFSTLTVSNMSPEDSSIYLCSVGEVRGQPQHFGDGTRLSIL.

The V call is TRBV1, the J call TRBJ1-5. TRBV1 is a pseudogene segment. CDR3 length equals 17 residues. This CDR3 reads CTSSQVEHLGFNQPQHF. CDR3 DNA sequence: TGCACCAGCAGCCAAGTGGAGCATTTGGGGTTTAATCAGCCCCAGCATTTT.

J is TRBJ1-1 and V is TRBV2, with 8 nucleotides matching TRBD1. CDR3 length: 16 residues. Germline-derived CDR1 and CDR2 are SNHLY and FYNNEI. Trimming cost V 6 bases and J 1 base; bases outside gene matches: 10. The CDR3 protein is CASRGLAGQGNTEAFF. In DNA form, the CDR3 reads TGTGCCAGCAGGGGACTGGCAGGACAGGGGAACACTGAAGCTTTCTTT.

V is TRBV5-6 and J is TRBJ2-7; TRBD1 matches at 8 bases. J gave up 2 bases and V 3 bases, and 4 bases lay outside the gene matches. The CDR3 spans 14 residues. Germline V gene lookup returns CDR1 SGHDT and CDR2 YYEEEE. The CDR3 here is CASSYRDRTYEQYF. CDR3 sequence (DNA): TGTGCCAGCAGCTACCGGGACAGGACCTACGAGCAGTACTTC.

This chain joins TRBV14 and TRBJ2-5; D remains ambiguous. V was pared by 3 bases and J by 5 bases, with 13 bases between. The CDR3 has 14 residues. Germline lookup yields CDR1 SGHDN and CDR2 FVKESK. In DNA form, the CDR3 reads TGTGCCAGCAGCCACCCAGGTGGTTCGGAGACCCAGTACTTC. Translated, it gives CASSHPGGSETQYF. The full variable domain, with the rest looked up from reference TRBV14 and TRBJ2-5, is EAGVTQFPSHSVIEKGQTVTLRCDPISGHDNLYWYRRVMGKEIKFLLHFVKESKQDESGMPNNRFLAERTGGTYSTLKVQPAELEDSGVYFCASSHPGGSETQYFGPGTRLLVL.

The chain has TRBV9 and TRBJ1-2; the D is unclear. Between the trimmed V and J ends, which lost 4 bases and 2 bases, there was a span of 15 bases. There are 15 residues in the CDR3. CDR1 and CDR2 (germline): SGDLS, YYNGEE. CDR3 amino acids: CASSPKDYMNYGYTF. In DNA, the CDR3 is TGTGCCAGCAGCCCAAAGGACTACATGAACTATGGCTACACCTTC.

The chain couples TRBV6-4 to TRBJ1-5; D not certain. CDR3 length: 15 residues. From germline, CDR1 is MRHNA and CDR2 SNTAGT. Trimming shortened V by 2 bases and J by 0 bases, and 8 bases separated the two germline ends. For the CDR3, the DNA is TGTGCCAGCAGTGACCGACACGGTAGCAATCAGCCCCAGCATTTT. It yields the protein CASSDRHGSNQPQHF.

The chain joins TRBV6-5 to TRBJ1-2, with a tentative D call TRBD1 (6 bases). With 11 bases removed from V and 3 bases from J, the gap between germline ends came to 13 bases. This CDR3 comprises 12 residues. Germline V CDR1 and CDR2: MNHEY, SVGAGI. CDR3 region: CAAGPGDYGYTF. CDR3 DNA sequence: TGTGCCGCAGGGCCAGGGGACTATGGCTACACCTTC.

The chain recombines TRBV5-1 with TRBJ2-3; 9 nucleotides line up with TRBD2. The trim removed 4 bases at V and 6 bases at J, leaving 6 bases unmatched. The CDR3 contains 14 residues. CDR1 is SGHRS, CDR2 YFSETQ, per germline. The CDR3 is CASSVGLAGDTQYF. In DNA, the CDR3 is TGCGCCAGCAGCGTGGGACTAGCCGGGGATACGCAGTATTTT.

The V gene is TRBV27, the J gene TRBJ2-1, with TRBD1 identical over 7 bases. The CDR3 consists of 17 residues. CDR1 and CDR2 (germline): MNHEY, SMNVEV (reference sequence). V lost 6 bases to trimming and J lost 2 bases; unmatched junction nucleotides: 13. The CDR3 is CASSRRAGGWPYNEQFF. The CDR3, as DNA: TGTGCCAGCAGCCGCCGGGCAGGGGGTTGGCCCTACAATGAGCAGTTCTTC.

This clone occurred a few times. The chain employs TRBV4-2 and TRBJ2-1, with D perhaps TRBD2 (7 bases). V lost 5 bases, J lost 4 bases, and 18 bases lay in between. The CDR3 contains 16 residues. Germline V gene lookup returns CDR1 LGHNA and CDR2 YNFKEQ. CDR3 sequence: CASSARGGGPYNEQFF. The DNA of the CDR3 is TGTGCCAGCAGCGCCAGGGGCGGGGGTCCTTACAATGAGCAGTTCTTC.

V usage is TRBV30 and J usage is TRBJ2-3, with D unresolved. This CDR3 is built from 13 residues. The ends were cut back, 2 bases at V and 3 bases at J, with 9 bases in the middle. The germline CDR1 and CDR2 sequences are GTSNPN and SVGIG (reference sequence). CDR3 sequence (DNA): TGTGCCTGGAGTACGAGTGGGACAGATACGCAGTATTTT. Its translation: CAWSTSGTDTQYF. The whole variable domain, filled in from reference TRBV30 and TRBJ2-3, reads SQTIHQWPATLVQPVGSPLSLECTVEGTSNPNLYWYRQAAGRGLQLLFYSVGIGQISSEVPQNLSASRPQDRQFILSSKKLLLSDSGFYLCAWSTSGTDTQYFGPGTRLTVL.

The chain carries TRBV5-1 and TRBJ2-5, with D possibly matching TRBD2 (6 bases). The V end lost 0 bases, the J end lost 5 bases, and 14 bases lay between the germline ends. Germline V gives CDR1 SGHRS, CDR2 YFSETQ. The CDR3 has 15 amino acids. CDR3 sequence: CASSLAARGMETQYF. The CDR3 coding sequence is TGCGCCAGCAGCTTGGCCGCGCGGGGTATGGAGACCCAGTACTTC.